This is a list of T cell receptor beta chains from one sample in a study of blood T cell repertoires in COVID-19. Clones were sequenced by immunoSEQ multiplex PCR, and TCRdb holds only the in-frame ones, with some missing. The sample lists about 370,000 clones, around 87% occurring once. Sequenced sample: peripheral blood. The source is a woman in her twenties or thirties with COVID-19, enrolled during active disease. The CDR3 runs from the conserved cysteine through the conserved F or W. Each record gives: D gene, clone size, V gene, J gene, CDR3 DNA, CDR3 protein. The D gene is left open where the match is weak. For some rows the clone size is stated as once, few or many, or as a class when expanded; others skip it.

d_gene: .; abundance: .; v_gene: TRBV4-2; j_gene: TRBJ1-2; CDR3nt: TGTGCCAGCAGCCAAGAATTACAGGCTGCTATAGGCTACACCTTC; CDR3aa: CASSQELQAAIGYTF
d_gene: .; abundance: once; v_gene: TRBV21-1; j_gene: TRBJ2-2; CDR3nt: TGTGCCAGCAGCAAAGTAACTAGCGGGAGATCCCAAAAGGTAGGCGGGGAGCTGTTTTTT; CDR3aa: CASSKVTSGRSQKVGGELFF
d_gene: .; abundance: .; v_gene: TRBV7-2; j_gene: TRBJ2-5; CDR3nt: TGTGCCAGCAGCTCGCATATCGAGGAGACCCAGTACTTC; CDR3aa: CASSSHIEETQYF
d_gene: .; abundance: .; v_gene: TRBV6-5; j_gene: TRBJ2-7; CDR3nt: TGTGCCAGCAGGGATTACACTAGTCACTACGAGCAGTACTTC; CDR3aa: CASRDYTSHYEQYF
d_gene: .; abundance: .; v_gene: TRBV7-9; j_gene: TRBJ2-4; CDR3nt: TGTGCCAGCAGCCCATATACAGGGTCCAAAAACATTCAGTACTTC; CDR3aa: CASSPYTGSKNIQYF
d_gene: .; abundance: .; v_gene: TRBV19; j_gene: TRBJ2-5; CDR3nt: TGTGCCAGTAGGCCGCGGGACCAAGAGACCCAGTACTTC; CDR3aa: CASRPRDQETQYF
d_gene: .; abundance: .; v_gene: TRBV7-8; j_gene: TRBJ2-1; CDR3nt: TGTGCCAGCAATACAGGACCCTACAATGAGCAGTTCTTC; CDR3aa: CASNTGPYNEQFF
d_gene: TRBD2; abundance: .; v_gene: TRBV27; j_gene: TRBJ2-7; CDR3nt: TGTGCCAGCAGATCCCCTAGCGGAATGACCTACGAGCAGTACTTC; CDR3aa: CASRSPSGMTYEQYF
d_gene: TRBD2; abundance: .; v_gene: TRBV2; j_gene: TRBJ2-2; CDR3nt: TGTGCCAGCAGTGAAGTAGCGGGAGGAGCGGCCGGGGAGCTGTTTTTT; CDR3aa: CASSEVAGGAAGELFF
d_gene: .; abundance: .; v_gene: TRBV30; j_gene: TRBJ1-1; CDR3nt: TGTGCCTGGGGCATCATGAACACTGAAGCTTTCTTT; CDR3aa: CAWGIMNTEAFF
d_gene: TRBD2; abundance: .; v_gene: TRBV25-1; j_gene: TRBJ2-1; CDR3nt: TGTGCCAGCTGTACTAGCGGGAGGGCCTTTTGCGAGCAGTTCTTC; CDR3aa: CASCTSGRAFCEQFF
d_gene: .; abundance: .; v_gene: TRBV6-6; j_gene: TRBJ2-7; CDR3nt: TGTGCCAGCAGCTACGCGGGAAGCGAGCAGTACTTC; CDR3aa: CASSYAGSEQYF
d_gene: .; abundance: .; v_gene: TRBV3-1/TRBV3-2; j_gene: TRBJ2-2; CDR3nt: TGTGCCAGCAGCCAAGATGTGGTAGCGGTAGCCGGGGAGCTGTTTTTT; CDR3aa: CASSQDVVAVAGELFF
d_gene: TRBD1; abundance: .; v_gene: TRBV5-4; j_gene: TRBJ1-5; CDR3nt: TGTGCCAGCAGCTTGACAGGGGGCAATCAGCCCCAGCATTTT; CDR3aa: CASSLTGGNQPQHF
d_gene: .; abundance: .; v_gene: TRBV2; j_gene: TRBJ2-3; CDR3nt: TGTGCCTGCCAACCGGGGAGCGTGGATACGCAGTATTTT; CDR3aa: CACQPGSVDTQYF
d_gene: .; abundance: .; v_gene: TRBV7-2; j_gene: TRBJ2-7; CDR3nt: TGTGCCAGCAGCTTAGGCGGGCAGGTCTCCTACGAGCAGTACTTC; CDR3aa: CASSLGGQVSYEQYF
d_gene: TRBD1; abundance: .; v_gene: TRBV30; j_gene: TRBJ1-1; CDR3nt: TGTGCCTGGAAATGGACAGGGGGCATGAACACTGAAGCTTTCTTT; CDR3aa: CAWKWTGGMNTEAFF
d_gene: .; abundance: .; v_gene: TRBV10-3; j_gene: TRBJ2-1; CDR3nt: TGTGCCATCAGTGGGCAGGGGCCAAGTAGTGAGCAGTTCTTC; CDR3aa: CAISGQGPSSEQFF
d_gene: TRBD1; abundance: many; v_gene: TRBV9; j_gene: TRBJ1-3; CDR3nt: TGTGCCAGCAGCGTAACTACCGGGACAGCCAGCTCTGGAAACACCATATATTTT; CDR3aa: CASSVTTGTASSGNTIYF
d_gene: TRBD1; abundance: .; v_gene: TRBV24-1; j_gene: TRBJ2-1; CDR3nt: TGTGCCACCAGTGATCCCGCCAGGGGGCTAGACAATGAGCAGTTCTTC; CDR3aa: CATSDPARGLDNEQFF
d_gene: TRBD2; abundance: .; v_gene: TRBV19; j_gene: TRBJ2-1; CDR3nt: TGTGCCAGTATGGCGAACGCGGGAGCTTTGAATGAGCAGTTCTTC; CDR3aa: CASMANAGALNEQFF
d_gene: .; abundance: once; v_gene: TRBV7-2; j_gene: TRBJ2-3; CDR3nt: TGTGCCAGCAGCTTAGCTATTAGCGGTCCCGAAACGCAGTATTTT; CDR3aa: CASSLAISGPETQYF
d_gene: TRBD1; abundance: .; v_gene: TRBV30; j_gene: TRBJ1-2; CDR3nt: TGTGCCTGGATCCGGGACAGGGTCCATGGCTACACCTTC; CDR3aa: CAWIRDRVHGYTF
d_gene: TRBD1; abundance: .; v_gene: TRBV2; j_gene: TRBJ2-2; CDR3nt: TGTGCCAGCAGGGGTTATCCAGGGGGCAAGGACACCGGGGAGCTGTTTTTT; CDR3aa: CASRGYPGGKDTGELFF
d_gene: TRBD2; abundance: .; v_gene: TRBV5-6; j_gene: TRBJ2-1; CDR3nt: TGTGCCAGCAGCCTGGCCCTGGCGGGACTAGCGGGATCGGGTGAGCAGTTCTTC; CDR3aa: CASSLALAGLAGSGEQFF
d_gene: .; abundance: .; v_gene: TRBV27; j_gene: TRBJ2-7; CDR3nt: TGTGCCAGCAGACCGACTAGCTCCTACGAGCAGTACTTC; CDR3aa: CASRPTSSYEQYF
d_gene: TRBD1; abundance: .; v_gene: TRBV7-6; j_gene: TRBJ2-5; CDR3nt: TGTGCCAGCAGCTTAGGATGGGGGCAGGGGGAGTGGACCCAGTACTTC; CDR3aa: CASSLGWGQGEWTQYF
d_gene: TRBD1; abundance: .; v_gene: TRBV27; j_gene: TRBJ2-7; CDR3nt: TGTGCCAGCAGTTTATGGACAGGGGCCTACGAGCAGTACTTC; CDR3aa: CASSLWTGAYEQYF
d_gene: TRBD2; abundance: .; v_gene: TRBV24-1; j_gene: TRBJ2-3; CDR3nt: TGTGCCACCGGGGGAGCGGGAGTAGATACGCAGTATTTT; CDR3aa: CATGGAGVDTQYF
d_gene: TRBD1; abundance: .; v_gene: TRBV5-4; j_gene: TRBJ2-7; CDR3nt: TGTGCCAGCAGCTCTAGGACAGGGGGCGCCCACGAGCAGTACTTC; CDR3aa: CASSSRTGGAHEQYF
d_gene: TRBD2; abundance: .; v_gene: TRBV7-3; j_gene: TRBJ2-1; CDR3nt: TGTGCCAGCAGCTTCGGCGGGAGCATCAATGAGCAGTTCTTC; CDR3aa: CASSFGGSINEQFF
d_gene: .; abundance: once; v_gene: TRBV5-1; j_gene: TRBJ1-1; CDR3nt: TGCGCCAGCAGGCCAGGGAACTCGAACACTGAAGCTTTCTTT; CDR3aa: CASRPGNSNTEAFF
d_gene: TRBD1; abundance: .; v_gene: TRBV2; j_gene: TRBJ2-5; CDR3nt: TGTGCCAGCAGTCCGGACAGGGCCCAAGAGACCCAGTACTTC; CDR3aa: CASSPDRAQETQYF
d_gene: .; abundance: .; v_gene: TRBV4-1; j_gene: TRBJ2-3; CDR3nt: TGCGCCAGCAGCCATATAATGGATACGCAGTATTTT; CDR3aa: CASSHIMDTQYF
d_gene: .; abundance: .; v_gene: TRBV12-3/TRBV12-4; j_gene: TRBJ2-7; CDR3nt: TGTGCCAGCACCCGTGACACGTTCGAGCAGTACTTC; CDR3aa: CASTRDTFEQYF
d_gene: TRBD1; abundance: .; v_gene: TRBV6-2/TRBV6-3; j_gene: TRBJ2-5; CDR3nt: TGTGCCAGCAGCTTTACGGGACAGGGACGAGAGACCCAGTACTTC; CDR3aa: CASSFTGQGRETQYF
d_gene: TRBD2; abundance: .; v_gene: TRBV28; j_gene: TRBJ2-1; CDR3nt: TGTGCCACTTCCAAGCGGGAGGGCCGTAAGGGTGAGCAGTTCTTC; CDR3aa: CATSKREGRKGEQFF
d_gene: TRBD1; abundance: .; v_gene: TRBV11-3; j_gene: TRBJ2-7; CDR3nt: TGTGCCAGCAGCCGGACAGGGGCGAACTACGAGCAGTACTTC; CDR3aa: CASSRTGANYEQYF
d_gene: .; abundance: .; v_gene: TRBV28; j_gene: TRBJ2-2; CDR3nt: TGTGCCAGCAGCTCCGGCACCGGGGAGCTGTTTTTT; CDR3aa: CASSSGTGELFF
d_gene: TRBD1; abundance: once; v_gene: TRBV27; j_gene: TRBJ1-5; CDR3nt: TGTGCCAGCAGCCTGATTACAGGGGGCAATCAGCCCCAGCATTTT; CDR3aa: CASSLITGGNQPQHF
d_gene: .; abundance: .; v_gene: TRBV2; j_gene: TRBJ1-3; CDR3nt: TGTGCCAGCAGTGAAAACAGACGAAACACCATATATTTT; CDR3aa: CASSENRRNTIYF
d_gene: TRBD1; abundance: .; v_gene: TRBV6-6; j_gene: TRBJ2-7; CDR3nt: TGTGCCAGCAGTTACTGGGTGGGACAGGGGGCATACGAGCAGTACTTC; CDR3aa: CASSYWVGQGAYEQYF
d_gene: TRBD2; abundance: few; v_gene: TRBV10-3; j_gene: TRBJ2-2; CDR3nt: TGTGCCATCAGTGAGCGGCTAGCGGGAGGTGGGGAGCTGTTTTTT; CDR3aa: CAISERLAGGGELFF
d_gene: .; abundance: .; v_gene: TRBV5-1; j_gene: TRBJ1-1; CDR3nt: TGCGCCAGCAGCTTTTCGGGGGGTGAAGCTTTCTTT; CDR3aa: CASSFSGGEAFF
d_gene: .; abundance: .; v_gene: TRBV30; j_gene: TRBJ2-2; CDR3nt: TGTGCCTGGAGTGCCCTGGAGGGGTCCGGGGAGCTGTTTTTT; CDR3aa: CAWSALEGSGELFF
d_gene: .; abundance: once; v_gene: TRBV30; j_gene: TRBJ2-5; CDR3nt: TGTGCCTGGAGTGTAGGGCGGGCCCGTGGGAGAAAGACCCAGTACTTC; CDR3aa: CAWSVGRARGRKTQYF
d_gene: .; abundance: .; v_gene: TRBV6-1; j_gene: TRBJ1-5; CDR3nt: TGTGCCAGCAGTGAGCCGGGCAGGGGTAAGCATCAGCCCCAGCATTTT; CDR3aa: CASSEPGRGKHQPQHF
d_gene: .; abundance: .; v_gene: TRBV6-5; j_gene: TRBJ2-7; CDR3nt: TGTGCCAGCAGTTCGGGACTGACTTACGAGCAGTACTTC; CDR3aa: CASSSGLTYEQYF
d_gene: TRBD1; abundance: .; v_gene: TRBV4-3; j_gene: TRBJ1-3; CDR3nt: TGCGCCAGCAGCCCCGGACAGGGCGTCCAGGTCTCTGGAAACACCATATATTTT; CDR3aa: CASSPGQGVQVSGNTIYF
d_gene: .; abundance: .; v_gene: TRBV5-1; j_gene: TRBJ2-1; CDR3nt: TGCGCCAGCAGCTTCGGGGGAGCCTACAATGAGCAGTTCTTC; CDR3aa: CASSFGGAYNEQFF
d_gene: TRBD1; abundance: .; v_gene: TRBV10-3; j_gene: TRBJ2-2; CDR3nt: TGTGCCATCAGTGACTACAGGGGGGTGGCCGGGGAGCTGTTTTTT; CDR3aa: CAISDYRGVAGELFF
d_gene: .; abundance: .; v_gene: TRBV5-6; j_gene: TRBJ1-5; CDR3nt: TGTGCCAGCAGCCGTTTTTGGATGGAGAATCAGCCCCAGCATTTT; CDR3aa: CASSRFWMENQPQHF
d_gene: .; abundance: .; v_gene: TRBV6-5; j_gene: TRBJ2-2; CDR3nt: TGTGCCAGCAAGCACAGGGAAACCGGGGAGCTGTTTTTT; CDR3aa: CASKHRETGELFF
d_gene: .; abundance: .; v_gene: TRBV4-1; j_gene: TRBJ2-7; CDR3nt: TGCGCCAGCAGCCAAGATTTCCAGGCGACCTACGAGCAGTACTTC; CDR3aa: CASSQDFQATYEQYF
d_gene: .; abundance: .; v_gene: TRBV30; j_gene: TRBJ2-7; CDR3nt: TGTGCCTGGAGTGTATTATCCCACGAGCAGTACTTC; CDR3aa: CAWSVLSHEQYF